The sequence of this TCR beta chain was determined in a study of PD-1 blockade in mismatch repair-deficient tumors. Study overall: Patients had around 12 mismatch repair-deficient cancer types, all previously treated and progressing.

Study findings and constraints: Tumor-resident clones, often undetectable pretreatment in blood, expanded then contracted after pembrolizumab.

This table comes from immunoSEQ multiplex PCR, and its TCRdb copy is limited to in-frame clones, with some not included. The table shows some 27,000 clones, with approximately 88% occurring only once. Mismatch repair deficiency was confirmed in all patients, by PCR or immunohistochemistry. The CDR3 runs to 18 residues. CDR1 is LGHNA, CDR2 YNFKEQ, per germline. Between the trimmed V and J ends, which lost 0 bases and 0 bases, there was a span of 15 bases. In regard to this clone: Its target is not known.

The sequence came from an adult with mismatch repair-deficient cancer. V and J are TRBV4-2 and TRBJ2-1, with D tentatively TRBD2 (6 bases). Here the sequenced sample was PBMCs, taken before pembrolizumab treatment. The CDR3 DNA follows: TGTGCCAGCAGCCAAGATGGAGCGGGTGCCAGCTCCTACAATGAGCAGTTCTTC. The encoded protein is CASSQDGAGASSYNEQFF.